This record looks at one T cell receptor beta chain sequence and its context. Its antigen is unknown. The sample originates from a study of cytomegalovirus exposure and HLA in healthy donors. Repertoires were generated with immunoSEQ multiplex PCR, while TCRdb's copy carries only in-frame clones and drops some. The sample has 60,000 to 80,000 clones, 90% to 95% seen once. The CDR3 contains 16 residues. V lost 0 bases and J lost 2; bases outside the gene matches: 4. In germline, CDR1 is SGHRS, CDR2 YFSETQ. The study, taken as a whole, reports: Through in vitro validation, three CMV-associated chains were shown to be specific for CMV antigens.

Sequencing was performed on PBMCs. The receptor was derived from a woman aged 18-29 years in good health and CMV-seropositive. The chain employs TRBV5-1 and TRBJ1-3; 8 bases map to TRBD1. The CDR3 is CASSLEATGAGNTIYF. The CDR3 DNA follows: TGCGCCAGCAGCTTGGAGGCGACAGGGGCTGGAAACACCATATATTTT.